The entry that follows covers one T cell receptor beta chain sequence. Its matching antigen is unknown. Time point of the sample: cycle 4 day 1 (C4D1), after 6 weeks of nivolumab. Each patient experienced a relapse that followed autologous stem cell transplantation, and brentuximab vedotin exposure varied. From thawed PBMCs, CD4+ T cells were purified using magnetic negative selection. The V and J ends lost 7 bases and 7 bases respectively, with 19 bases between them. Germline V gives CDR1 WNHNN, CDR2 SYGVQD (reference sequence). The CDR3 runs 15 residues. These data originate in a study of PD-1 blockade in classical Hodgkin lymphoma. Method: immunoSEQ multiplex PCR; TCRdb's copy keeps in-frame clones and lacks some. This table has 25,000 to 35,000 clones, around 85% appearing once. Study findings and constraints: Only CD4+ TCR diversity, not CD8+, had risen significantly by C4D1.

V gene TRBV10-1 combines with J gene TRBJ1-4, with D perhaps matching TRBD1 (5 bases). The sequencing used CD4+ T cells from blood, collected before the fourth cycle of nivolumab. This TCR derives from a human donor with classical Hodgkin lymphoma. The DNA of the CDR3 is TGCGCCAGCATCGGGCAGGGAAGGTTAAGTGAAAAACTGTTTTTT. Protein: CASIGQGRLSEKLFF.